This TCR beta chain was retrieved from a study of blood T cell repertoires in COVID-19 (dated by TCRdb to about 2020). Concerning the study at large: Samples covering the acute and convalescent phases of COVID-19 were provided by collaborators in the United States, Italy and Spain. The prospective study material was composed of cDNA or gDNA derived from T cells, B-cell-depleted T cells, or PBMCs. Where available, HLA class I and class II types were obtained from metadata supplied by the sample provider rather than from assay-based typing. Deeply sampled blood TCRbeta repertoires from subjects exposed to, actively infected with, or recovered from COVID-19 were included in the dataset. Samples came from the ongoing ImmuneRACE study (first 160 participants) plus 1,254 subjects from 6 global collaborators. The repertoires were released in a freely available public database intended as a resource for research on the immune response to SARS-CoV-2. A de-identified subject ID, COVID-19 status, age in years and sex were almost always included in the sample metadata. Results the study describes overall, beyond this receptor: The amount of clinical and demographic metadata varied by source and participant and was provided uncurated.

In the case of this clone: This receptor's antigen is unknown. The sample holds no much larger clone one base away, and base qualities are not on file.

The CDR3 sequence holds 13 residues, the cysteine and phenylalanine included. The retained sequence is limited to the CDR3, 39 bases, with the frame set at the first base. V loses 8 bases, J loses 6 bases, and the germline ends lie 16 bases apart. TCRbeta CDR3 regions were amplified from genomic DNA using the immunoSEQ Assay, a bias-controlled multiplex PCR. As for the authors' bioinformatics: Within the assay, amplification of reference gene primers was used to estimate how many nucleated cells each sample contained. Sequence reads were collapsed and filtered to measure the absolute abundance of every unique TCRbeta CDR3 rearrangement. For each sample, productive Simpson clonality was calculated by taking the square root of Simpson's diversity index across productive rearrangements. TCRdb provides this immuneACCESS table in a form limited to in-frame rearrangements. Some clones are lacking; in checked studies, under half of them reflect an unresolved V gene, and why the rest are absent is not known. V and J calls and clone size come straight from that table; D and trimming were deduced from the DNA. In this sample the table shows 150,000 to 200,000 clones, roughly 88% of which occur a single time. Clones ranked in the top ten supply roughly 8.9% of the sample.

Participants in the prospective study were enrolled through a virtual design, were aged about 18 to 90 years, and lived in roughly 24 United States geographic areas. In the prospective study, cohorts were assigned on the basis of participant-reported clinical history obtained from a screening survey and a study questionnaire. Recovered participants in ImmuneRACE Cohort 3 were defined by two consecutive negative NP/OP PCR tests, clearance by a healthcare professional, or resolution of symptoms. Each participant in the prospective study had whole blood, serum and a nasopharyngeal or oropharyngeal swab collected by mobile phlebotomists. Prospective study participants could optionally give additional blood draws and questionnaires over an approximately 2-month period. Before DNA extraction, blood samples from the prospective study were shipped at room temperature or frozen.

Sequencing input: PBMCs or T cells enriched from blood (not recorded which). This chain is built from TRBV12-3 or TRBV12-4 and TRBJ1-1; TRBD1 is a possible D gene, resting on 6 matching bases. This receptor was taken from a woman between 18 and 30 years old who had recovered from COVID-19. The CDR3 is CASRRWGLAEAFF. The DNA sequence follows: TGTGCCAGCCGTCGGTGGGGGCTGGCTGAAGCTTTCTTT.